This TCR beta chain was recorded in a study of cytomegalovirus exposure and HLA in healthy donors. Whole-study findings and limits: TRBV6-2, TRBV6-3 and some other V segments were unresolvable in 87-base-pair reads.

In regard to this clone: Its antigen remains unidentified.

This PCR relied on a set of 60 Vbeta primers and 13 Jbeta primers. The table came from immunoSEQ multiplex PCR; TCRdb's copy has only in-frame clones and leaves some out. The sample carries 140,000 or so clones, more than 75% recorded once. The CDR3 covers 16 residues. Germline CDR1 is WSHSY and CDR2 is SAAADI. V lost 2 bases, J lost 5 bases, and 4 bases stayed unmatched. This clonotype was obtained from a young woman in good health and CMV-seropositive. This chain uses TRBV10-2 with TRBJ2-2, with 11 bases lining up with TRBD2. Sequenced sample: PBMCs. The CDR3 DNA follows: TGCGCCAGCAGTGAGATTCTAGCGGGGGGTACCGGGGAGCTGTTTTTT. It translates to CASSEILAGGTGELFF.